The entry below describes one T cell receptor beta chain. The CDR3 is 13 residues long. V was pared by 1 base and J by 7 bases, with 10 bases between. Germline lookup yields CDR1 MDHEN and CDR2 SYDVKM. This entry belongs to a study of OX40 agonist ivuxolimab in advanced cancers. Study-level background: Administration of intravenous ivuxolimab to patients occurred every 2 weeks at 0.01 to 10 mg/kg. Hepatocellular carcinoma, melanoma, renal cell or head and neck cancer was diagnosed in the dose-escalation patients.

Sequencing was performed with immunoSEQ multiplex PCR; in TCRdb, only in-frame clones are kept and a portion is missing. Among some 90,000 clones, more than 85% were seen once, and the ten largest hold around 3.5%. This clonotype originated in an adult with an advanced solid tumor such as melanoma, head and neck, liver or kidney cancer. Sequenced here: CD4+ or CD8+ T cells sorted from blood, sampled in a trial of the OX40 agonist ivuxolimab. The chain links TRBV28 to TRBJ2-5; no clear D. CDR3 sequence reads: CASSLSYYGTQYF. CDR3 nucleotide sequence: TGTGCCAGCAGTTTATCCTACTATGGGACCCAGTACTTC.